The 16 T cell receptor beta chains reported below all come from one sample, sequenced in a study of PD-L1 blockade in urothelial cancer. Produced via immunoSEQ multiplex PCR; TCRdb's table is partial and in-frame only. The data show some 84,000 clones, about four fifths seen once. Specimen: PBMCs, collected around atezolizumab (anti-PD-L1) treatment. Receptors originate from a man aged 70-80 years with urothelial cancer.

The V and J genes are TRBV28 and TRBJ1-6; tentative D call: TRBD1 (5 bases). Germline V CDR1 and CDR2: MDHEN, SYDVKM. Trimming pared 4 bases from V and 8 bases from J, leaving 12 bases between. This CDR3 is built from 14 residues. CDR3 residues: CASSSGQGDSPLHF. The CDR3, as DNA: TGTGCCAGCAGTTCCGGACAAGGTGATTCACCCCTCCACTTT.

The rearrangement links TRBV5-1 to TRBJ2-1; maybe TRBD1 (6 bases). V was cut by 6 bases and J by 3 bases, with 16 bases left in between. CDR3 size: 15 residues. The germline V gene encodes CDR1 SGHRS and CDR2 YFSETQ. The CDR3 spells CASTSMTGNYNEQFF. CDR3 nucleotides: TGCGCCAGCACTTCAATGACAGGAAACTACAATGAGCAGTTCTTC.

The V and J genes are TRBV10-3 and TRBJ1-1, with D tentatively TRBD1 (5 bases). The CDR3 sequence is 15 residues long. Trimming pared 6 bases from V and 0 bases from J, leaving 14 bases between. Germline assignment: CDR1 ENHRY and CDR2 SYGVKD. The CDR3: CAIRAGRSMNTEAFF. Here the CDR3 DNA reads TGTGCCATCAGAGCGGGACGCAGCATGAACACTGAAGCTTTCTTT.

CDR3 sequence (DNA): TGTGCCAGCGCCGTGGGAGGGTCCTACGAGCAGTACTTC. It translates to CASAVGGSYEQYF. The chain is built from TRBV5-6 and TRBJ2-7, with 7 bases fitting TRBD2. The CDR3 is made up of 13 amino acids. V gave up 7 bases and J gave up 1 base; unmatched junction bases: 5. Germline assignment: CDR1 SGHDT and CDR2 YYEEEE.

This chain links TRBV2 with TRBJ2-2, with 14 bases identical to TRBD2. The trim removed 5 bases at V and 5 bases at J, leaving 1 base unmatched. The CDR3 contains 15 residues. Per germline, CDR1 SNHLY and CDR2 FYNNEI. The CDR3 is CASSRLAGGTGELFF. CDR3 nucleotide sequence: TGTGCCAGCAGTCGACTAGCGGGGGGGACCGGGGAGCTGTTTTTT. Variable domain in full (rest from reference TRBV2 and TRBJ2-2): EPEVTQTPSHQVTQMGQEVILRCVPISNHLYFYWYRQILGQKVEFLVSFYNNEISEKSEIFDDQFSVERPDGSNFTLKIRSTKLEDSAMYFCASSRLAGGTGELFFGEGSRLTVL.

The chain joins TRBV28 to TRBJ2-7; tentatively, D is TRBD1 (6 bases). CDR1 MDHEN and CDR2 SYDVKM come from the germline V gene. V lost 3 bases and J 6 bases, leaving 12 bases between the germline ends. The CDR3 has 13 residues. The CDR3 here is CASSLGQGTEQYF. CDR3 nucleotide sequence: TGTGCCAGCAGTTTGGGCCAGGGGACCGAGCAGTACTTC.

The chain employs TRBV12-5 and TRBJ2-2, with 7 bases that match TRBD1. The V gene end was trimmed by 6 bases and the J gene end by 2 bases; junction bases not matched to a gene: 3. The CDR3 totals 14 residues. Germline CDR1 and CDR2: LGHNT and FRNRAP. This CDR3 reads CASGGTANTGELFF. The CDR3 nucleotides are TGTGCTAGTGGCGGGACAGCTAACACCGGGGAGCTGTTTTTT.

This chain's CDR3 is CASAWGQPFQETQYF. CDR3 bases: TGTGCCAGCGCTTGGGGACAGCCGTTCCAAGAGACCCAGTACTTC. This chain links TRBV28 with TRBJ2-5; 7 nucleotides line up with TRBD1. The CDR3 has 15 residues. From germline, CDR1 is MDHEN and CDR2 SYDVKM. Germline trimming cut 8 bases from V and 1 base from J; bases unmatched to any gene: 10.

The V gene is TRBV18, the J gene TRBJ2-5, with TRBD1 matching 8 bases. The germline V gene has CDR1 KGHSH and CDR2 LQKENI. This CDR3 comprises 14 residues. V was pared by 3 bases and J by 4 bases, with 4 bases of the junction left unmatched. The CDR3 protein is CASSPAGGPETQYF. CDR3 nucleotides: TGTGCCAGCTCACCTGCAGGGGGCCCAGAGACCCAGTACTTC.

J is TRBJ2-7 and V is TRBV27, with TRBD1 matching over 9 bases. CDR3 length: 14 residues. V was pared by 5 bases and J by 3 bases, with 5 bases of the junction left unmatched. The V gene's germline CDR1 is MNHEY and CDR2 SMNVEV (reference sequence). The CDR3 bases are TGTGCCAGCAGTCTCGGGACAGGGATCTACGAGCAGTACTTC. It is translated as CASSLGTGIYEQYF.

This clone turned up a few times. CDR3 loop: CASSLMFPGSGNTIYF. The CDR3 DNA reads TGCGCCAGCAGCTTGATGTTTCCGGGCTCTGGAAACACCATATATTTT. This rearrangement joins TRBV5-1 to TRBJ1-3; D gene uncertain. The V gene's germline CDR1 is SGHRS and CDR2 YFSETQ. The V end lost 1 base, the J end lost 0 bases, and 11 bases lay between the germline ends. This CDR3 is built from 16 residues.

The chain is built from TRBV11-1 and TRBJ2-2; tentatively, D is TRBD2 (7 bases). V was cut by 4 bases and J by 0 bases, with 12 bases left in between. The CDR3 spans 16 residues. CDR1 is SGHAT, CDR2 FQDESV, per germline (reference sequence). CDR3 in DNA: TGTGCCAGCAGCTCACAGGGAGGGTCGAACACCGGGGAGCTGTTTTTT. This codes for CASSSQGGSNTGELFF.

This chain connects TRBV7-9 to TRBJ2-5, with D possibly being TRBD2 (6 bases). The CDR3 is made up of 12 amino acids. V gave up 3 bases and J gave up 5 bases, with 7 bases separating them. The germline V gene has CDR1 SEHNR and CDR2 FQNEAQ (reference sequence). CDR3 nucleotides: TGTGCCAGCAGCTTCAGCGGGGAGACCCAGTACTTC. Encoded protein: CASSFSGETQYF.

The chain is built from TRBV4-1 and TRBJ1-1, with D hard to call. The V gene's germline CDR1 is MGHRA and CDR2 YSYEKL. This CDR3 is 18 amino acids long. V lost 0 bases, J lost 1 base, and 18 bases lay in between. The CDR3 bases are TGCGCCAGCAGCCAAGATAAGTTTGTGGGCAGACCGAACACTGAAGCTTTCTTT. This translates into CASSQDKFVGRPNTEAFF.

The rearrangement uses TRBV2 and TRBJ2-7, with 8 bases fitting TRBD1. The CDR3 contains 13 residues. The V segment lost 6 bases and the J segment 6 bases; nucleotides outside the gene matches: 7. CDR1 is SNHLY, CDR2 FYNNEI, per germline. The CDR3 loop reads CASRLQGVGEQYF. CDR3 nucleotides: TGTGCCAGCAGGCTACAGGGGGTAGGCGAGCAGTACTTC.

The chain employs TRBV6-5 and TRBJ2-2; D perhaps matches TRBD1 (8 bases). This CDR3 comprises 16 residues. CDR1 and CDR2 (germline): MNHEY, SVGAGI. The V end lost 4 bases, the J end lost 0 bases, and 12 bases lay between the germline ends. CDR3 in DNA: TGTGCCAGCAGTTGGGAGGGACAGGCGAACACCGGGGAGCTGTTTTTT. This sequence encodes CASSWEGQANTGELFF.